The clone carrying this TCR beta chain was counted a single time. Its specificity is unknown. The entry originates in a study of vaccination effects on CD4 cells after COVID-19. The method was immunoSEQ multiplex PCR; TCRdb's version includes in-frame clones alone and lacks a portion of them. The sample carries approximately 78,000 clones, about 81% recorded once. Germline CDR1 LGHDT, CDR2 YNNKEL (reference sequence). Trimming removed 3 bases from V and 4 bases from J, with 15 bases in between. The CDR3 is made up of 15 amino acids. Using viral peptide pools, the ViraFEST assay grew out antigen-specific CD4+ T cells prior to sequencing. Isolating CD4+ T cells followed ten to eleven days of culture. Each participant was given two doses of one vaccine (BNT162b2 or mRNA-1273).

This receptor was taken from a human donor who received a COVID-19 vaccine. Sequencing was performed on CD4+ T cells from PBMCs cultured with HCoV-229E spike peptides, taken after COVID-19 vaccination. The V call is TRBV3-1 (or the pseudogene TRBV3-2), the J call TRBJ2-5; D is ambiguous. In DNA form, the CDR3 reads TGTGCCAGCAGCCAGCAGCCCGGAGAAAGAGAGACCCAGTACTTC. The encoded protein is CASSQQPGERETQYF.